A selection of T cell receptor beta chains follows, all from one sample in a study of blood T cell repertoires in COVID-19. The assay was immunoSEQ multiplex PCR, and TCRdb's table has in-frame clones only and misses some. The top ten hold roughly 10% of the sample, which has about 230,000 clones, 70% to 90% seen once. Sequencing was carried out using peripheral blood. All receptors derive from a man aged 50-59 years with COVID-19, enrolled during active disease. Each CDR3 is given with its conserved first and last residue. The D gene is left open where the match is weak. Clone size is shown for a subset of rows, as once, few, many or a class of expanded clone.

-,TRBV5-6,TRBJ1-1,-,TGTGCCAGCAGCTTGCTGGGGCCTAACACTGAAGCTTTCTTT,CASSLLGPNTEAFF
-,TRBV15,TRBJ2-1,-,TGTGCCACCAAACAGGGAAAAGGGTCCTACAATGAGCAGTTCTTC,CATKQGKGSYNEQFF
-,TRBV4-1,TRBJ2-7,-,TGCGCCAGCAGCCTCAAAATAACGGTTCTGGGACACGGGGCCTACGAGCAGTACTTC,CASSLKITVLGHGAYEQYF
-,TRBV30,TRBJ2-7,TRBD1,TGTGCCTGGAGTGTAGCGGACAGGTCCTACGAGCAGTACTTC,CAWSVADRSYEQYF
-,TRBV19,TRBJ1-3,-,TGTGCCAGTAACCACCCCGGGGGGATCTCTGGAAACACCATATATTTT,CASNHPGGISGNTIYF
-,TRBV2,TRBJ2-5,TRBD2,TGTGCCAGCAGGTGGACTAGCGGGGGGGAAGAGACCCAGTACTTC,CASRWTSGGEETQYF
-,TRBV4-1,TRBJ1-1,-,TGCGCCAGCAGCCAAAACCAGGGGCGAGTTAATGAAGCTTTCTTT,CASSQNQGRVNEAFF
-,TRBV5-1,TRBJ1-5,-,TGCGCCAGCAGCTTGGAGGCTGGGCGTAATCAGCCCCAGCATTTT,CASSLEAGRNQPQHF
-,TRBV6-5,TRBJ1-1,-,TGTGCCAGCAGTCCTCAAGGTTCTCGGGACACTGAAGCTTTCTTT,CASSPQGSRDTEAFF
-,TRBV19,TRBJ1-5,TRBD1,TGTGCCAGTAGTATTTTAGGACAGGGGAGTCAGCCCCAGCATTTT,CASSILGQGSQPQHF
-,TRBV5-1,TRBJ2-3,-,TGCGCCAGCAGCTTTGCAGATAGCACAGATACGCAGTATTTT,CASSFADSTDTQYF
-,TRBV7-3,TRBJ2-3,-,TGTGCCAGCAGCGAGACAGATACGCAGTATTTT,CASSETDTQYF
-,TRBV5-6,TRBJ2-7,TRBD2,TGTGCCAGCAGCTCCCTTAGCGGGTTAAGCTCCTACGAGCAGTACTTC,CASSSLSGLSSYEQYF
once,TRBV18,TRBJ1-1,-,TGTGCCAGCTCCACGAGTGTGGACACTGAAGCTTTCTTT,CASSTSVDTEAFF
-,TRBV2,TRBJ1-6,TRBD1,TGTGCCAGGACAGGGGGGGCTAATTCACCCCTCCACTTT,CARTGGANSPLHF
-,TRBV7-8,TRBJ2-5,-,TGTGCCAGCAGTCCGGGATTACAAGAGACCCAGTACTTC,CASSPGLQETQYF
-,TRBV9,TRBJ1-5,TRBD1,TGTGCCAGCAGCTTGTCCGACAGGGCCAATCAGCCCCAGCATTTT,CASSLSDRANQPQHF
-,TRBV18,TRBJ1-5,-,TGTGCCAGCTCACCACCGGGGGGTAGCAATCAGCCCCAGCATTTT,CASSPPGGSNQPQHF
few,TRBV19,TRBJ1-1,-,TGTGCCAGTAGTATAGTTCCAGGGAACACTGAAGCTTTCTTT,CASSIVPGNTEAFF
-,TRBV30,TRBJ1-2,TRBD1,TGTGCCTGGAGCCCTCCCGGACAGGGGGTTTCCTATGGCTACACCTTC,CAWSPPGQGVSYGYTF
few,TRBV28,TRBJ2-7,TRBD1,TGTGCCAGCCACAGGGGCACCTACGAGCAGTACTTC,CASHRGTYEQYF
few,TRBV29-1,TRBJ1-1,-,TGCAGCGTTGGCCCCAGGTTGAACACTGAAGCTTTCTTT,CSVGPRLNTEAFF
-,TRBV6-4,TRBJ2-2,-,TGTGCCAGCTCCCCGCTAGCGAACACCGGGGAGCTGTTTTTT,CASSPLANTGELFF
-,TRBV3-1/TRBV3-2,TRBJ2-7,-,TGTGCCAGCAGCCAAGAAGGGAGATACGAGCAGTACTTC,CASSQEGRYEQYF
-,TRBV30,TRBJ2-1,-,TGTGCCTGGAGTGACGGGAGCGGCTCCTACAATGAGCAGTTCTTC,CAWSDGSGSYNEQFF
-,TRBV6-5,TRBJ2-3,-,TGTGCCAGCAGCCCCCTAGCCGGGCGGGCAGATACGCAGTATTTT,CASSPLAGRADTQYF
-,TRBV5-8,TRBJ1-2,-,TGTGCCAGCAGCCAGCAGGCTGGTGGCTACACCTTC,CASSQQAGGYTF
once,TRBV24-1,TRBJ2-7,TRBD2,TGTGCCACCAGTGATTTGGTCTGCGGGAGGGCCTCTTTTCACGAGCAGTACTTC,CATSDLVCGRASFHEQYF
-,TRBV4-1,TRBJ1-4,-,TGCGCCAGCAGCCAAGATGGACAAGGGATTGAAAAACTGTTTTTT,CASSQDGQGIEKLFF
-,TRBV5-4,TRBJ2-1,-,TGTGCCAGCAGCCCAGGCGAGAGCTCCTACAATGAGCAGTTCTTC,CASSPGESSYNEQFF
-,TRBV2,TRBJ2-5,-,TGTGCCAGCAGGGAACGAGGAGAGACCCAGTACTTC,CASRERGETQYF
-,TRBV27,TRBJ1-1,TRBD1,TGTGCCAGCAGTTTATCAGGGGGCAACACTGAAGCTTTCTTT,CASSLSGGNTEAFF
-,TRBV7-2,TRBJ1-3,-,TGTGCCAGCAGCTTCGGGGTAATGACTCCTGGAAACACCATATATTTT,CASSFGVMTPGNTIYF
-,TRBV19,TRBJ1-5,TRBD1,TGTGCCAGTAGTATAGGTGACAGGGGGCAGGTTCAGCCCCAGCATTTT,CASSIGDRGQVQPQHF
-,TRBV5-1,TRBJ2-7,-,TGCGCCAGCAGCTTGGCCTCGAGGGATGACGAGCAGTACTTC,CASSLASRDDEQYF
-,TRBV27,TRBJ2-1,-,TGTGCCAGCAGGAGACAGCACAATGAGCAGTTCTTC,CASRRQHNEQFF
-,TRBV28,TRBJ2-7,-,TGTGCCAGCAGTCGGACACCCACCAACTCCTACGAGCAGTACTTC,CASSRTPTNSYEQYF
-,TRBV2,TRBJ2-2,-,TGTGCCAGCAGGAAACAGGGGGGGGACACCGGGGAGCTGTTTTTT,CASRKQGGDTGELFF
-,TRBV27,TRBJ1-2,-,TGTGCCAGCAGCCCCCAAAACTCCTATGGCTACACCTTC,CASSPQNSYGYTF
-,TRBV10-3,TRBJ2-5,TRBD1,TGTGCCATCAGCCCGACGGACAGGGGGCACCAAGAGACCCAGTACTTC,CAISPTDRGHQETQYF
-,TRBV6-1,TRBJ1-1,-,TGTGCCAGCAGTGAAGCTCGCAGGAACACTGAAGCTTTCTTT,CASSEARRNTEAFF
-,TRBV24-1,TRBJ2-3,TRBD2,TGTGCCACCAGTGTCTCTAGCGGGGGGGCCGCAGATACGCAGTATTTT,CATSVSSGGAADTQYF
once,TRBV25-1,TRBJ1-1,-,TGTGCCAGCAGTGAAGAGGGGGGGAAATTGAACACTGAAGCTTTCTTT,CASSEEGGKLNTEAFF
once,TRBV4-3,TRBJ1-6,-,TGCGCCAGCAGCCAGGCGAGGAATTCACCCCTCCACTTT,CASSQARNSPLHF
-,TRBV11-2,TRBJ1-1,-,TGTGCCAGCAGCCCGTCGGGGGGCAACACTGAAGCTTTCTTT,CASSPSGGNTEAFF
once,TRBV30,TRBJ2-1,-,TGTGCCTGGAGTGTAGGGACTCCAACACTTGAGCAGTTCTTC,CAWSVGTPTLEQFF
-,TRBV27,TRBJ2-1,TRBD2,TGTGCCAGCAGTTTTTTGGGGAGCGGGAGCCGAAATGAGCAGTTCTTC,CASSFLGSGSRNEQFF